This T cell receptor beta chain was captured by sequencing in a study of shared clonotypes between healthy human individuals. The naive CD8 subset, CD45RO-negative cells positively selected for CCR7, excluded terminally differentiated effector memory CD45RA+ cells. Each donor was a Caucasian adult residing in Nashville, Tennessee. Study results and limitations: Despite large depth, rarefaction showed incomplete sorted-subset sequencing.

This clone was found a few times. Antigen: not known. Genomic DNA of each subset was evenly split across several immunoSEQ plates. Sequencing used immunoSEQ multiplex PCR; TCRdb keeps in-frame clones, though not all of them. The data contain millions of clones, 85% to 95% of them seen just once; the ten biggest clones take up 0.85% to 1.2%. CDR1 and CDR2 from the germline V gene are MNHNS and SASEGT. This CDR3 comprises 13 residues. The germline V and J ends were trimmed by 1 base and 1 base, with 4 bases remaining between them. Sequencing used naive CD8+ T cells sorted from blood. The sequence was obtained from a man in his late teens or twenties in good health. This chain connects TRBV6-1 to TRBJ1-1; D ambiguous. The CDR3 bases are TGTGCCAGCAGTGAAGTGGCGAACACTGAAGCTTTCTTT. This translates into CASSEVANTEAFF.